These 5 T cell receptor beta chains originate from one sample sequenced in a study of spatial heterogeneity in lung cancer. Time point denoted: sample taken at primary tumor resection. Sequencing was performed on whole RNA extracted from tumor and nontumor lung tissue, or from frozen PBMC, and the material was left unsorted. MiXCR, applied by TCRdb to the 5' RACE reads, yields one record per CDR3 protein. This table has fewer than 25,000 distinct CDR3 sequences, 3% to 4% appearing once. The sample here was PBMCs, taken at surgery. Receptor source: a female donor with early-stage non-small cell lung cancer.

This clonotype is labeled medium-sized. V gene TRBV20-1 combines with J gene TRBJ2-3, with D uncertain. CDR1 DFQATT and CDR2 SNEGSKA come from the germline V gene (reference sequence). The CDR3 is made up of 11 amino acids. Trimming took off 4 bases at V and 6 bases at J, with 8 bases between the two ends. CDR3 bases: TGCAGTGCTACTCTGTCCGATACGCAGTATTTT. Translated: CSATLSDTQYF.

A few counts support this clonotype. CDR3 loop: CAISESGTNYGYTF. CDR3 DNA sequence: TGTGCCATCAGTGAGTCGGGTACTAACTATGGCTACACCTTC. This chain uses TRBV10-3 with TRBJ1-2; D is ambiguous. CDR3 length: 14 residues. V lost 0 bases, J lost 0 bases, and 5 bases lay in between. The germline CDR1 and CDR2 sequences are ENHRY and SYGVKD.

This clonotype was observed at least ten times. The genes are TRBV24-1 and TRBJ2-3; 8 nucleotides align to TRBD1. The junction had 9 bases not matched to a gene; V was cut back by 5 bases and J by 0 bases. The CDR3 has 17 residues. Germline lookup yields CDR1 KGHDR and CDR2 SFDVKD. CDR3 sequence reads: CATSAGGLSGSTDTQYF. The CDR3 DNA follows: TGTGCCACCAGTGCAGGGGGCTTGTCGGGTAGCACAGATACGCAGTATTTT.

In its sample, this clonotype ranks as medium-sized. V and J are TRBV28 and TRBJ1-4; D is unclear. CDR1 is MDHEN, CDR2 SYDVKM, per germline. The CDR3 contains 15 residues. V lost 2 bases to trimming and J lost 6 bases, with 13 bases between them. The CDR3 here is CASSLSGSGYEKLFF. In nucleotides, the CDR3 is TGTGCCAGCAGTTTAAGTGGTTCAGGATATGAAAAACTGTTTTTT.

This clonotype was recorded many times. V usage is TRBV27 and J usage is TRBJ2-7; the D is unclear. Trimming removed 3 bases from V and 13 bases from J, with 16 bases in between. Germline loops: CDR1 MNHEY, CDR2 SMNVEV (reference sequence). The CDR3 sequence is 12 residues long. The CDR3 is CASSLGPGRLYF. The DNA of the CDR3 is TGTGCCAGCAGTTTGGGCCCGGGTCGCCTTTACTTC.